The 4 T cell receptor beta chains given below trace back to one sample, sequenced in a study of blood T cell repertoires in COVID-19. Produced via immunoSEQ multiplex PCR; TCRdb's table is partial and in-frame only. In the table there are approximately 41,000 clones, around nine tenths of which are singletons. The sample comprised peripheral blood. Receptor source: a woman in her thirties or forties with acute or convalescent COVID-19.

This chain links TRBV4-1 with TRBJ1-4; 7 nucleotides match TRBD1. CDR3 length: 17 residues. Trimming removed 0 bases from V and 4 bases from J; junction bases left unmatched: 8. Germline CDR1 and CDR2: MGHRA and YSYEKL. The CDR3 protein is CASSQEAGGRYNEKLFF. The CDR3 bases are TGCGCCAGCAGCCAAGAGGCAGGGGGACGTTATAATGAAAAACTGTTTTTT.

In DNA form, the CDR3 reads TGCGCCAGCAGCCCATGGACAGGGAGTATGTACGAGCAGTACTTC. It yields the protein CASSPWTGSMYEQYF. The J gene is TRBJ2-7, the V gene TRBV5-1, with TRBD1 matching over 8 bases. Unmatched junction bases numbered 10, after V lost 4 bases and J lost 4 bases. This CDR3 comprises 15 residues. Per the germline V gene, CDR1 is SGHRS and CDR2 is YFSETQ.

The chain is built from TRBV28 and TRBJ1-1; 8 bases are shared with TRBD1. The CDR3 loop spans 15 amino acids. Per the germline V gene, CDR1 is MDHEN and CDR2 is SYDVKM. Trimming cost V 3 bases and J 0 bases; bases outside gene matches: 3. CDR3: CASSFRGLMNTEAFF. The CDR3 DNA is TGTGCCAGCAGTTTCAGGGGGCTTATGAACACTGAAGCTTTCTTT.

The chain uses TRBV20-1 and TRBJ2-1, with D perhaps TRBD2 (6 bases). The CDR3 totals 11 residues. The germline CDR1 and CDR2 sequences are DFQATT and SNEGSKA (reference sequence). Trimming removed 6 bases from V and 8 bases from J, with 11 bases in between. The CDR3 loop is CSAQGLDEQFF. As DNA, the CDR3 is TGCAGTGCCCAGGGACTTGATGAGCAGTTCTTC.